One and the same sample provided the 14 T cell receptor beta chains below, sequenced in a study of blood T cell repertoires in COVID-19. TCRdb's table, derived via immunoSEQ multiplex PCR, lists solely in-frame clones and lacks some. The sample has roughly 500,000 clones; over 75% are singletons. Sequencing was performed on PBMCs or T cells enriched from blood (not recorded which). The receptors stem from a middle-aged woman who had recovered from COVID-19.

This clone showed up just once. The J gene is TRBJ2-7, the V gene TRBV2; D is undetermined. The CDR3 is 14 residues long. Germline V gives CDR1 SNHLY, CDR2 FYNNEI. Between the trimmed V and J ends, which lost 2 bases and 4 bases, there was a span of 12 bases. This CDR3 reads CASSEIGPAYEQYF. In DNA, the CDR3 is TGTGCCAGCAGTGAAATAGGCCCAGCGTACGAGCAGTACTTC.

This chain connects TRBV7-9 to TRBJ2-1; possibly TRBD2 for D (6 bases). The CDR3 length is 18 residues. CDR1 SEHNR and CDR2 FQNEAQ come from the germline V gene (reference sequence). Trimming shortened V by 0 bases and J by 0 bases, and 15 bases separated the two germline ends. The CDR3 loop reads CASSLAVLAIPSYNEQFF. The CDR3 DNA reads as TGTGCCAGCAGCTTAGCGGTACTAGCCATACCCTCCTACAATGAGCAGTTCTTC.

The chain combines TRBV24-1 with TRBJ2-3; D is perhaps TRBD2 (6 bases). In germline, CDR1 is KGHDR, CDR2 SFDVKD. The CDR3 has 16 amino acids. The V end was cut by 4 bases, the J end by 4 bases, with 17 bases between. CDR3 DNA sequence: TGTGCCACCAGTGACCCGCGGGGCGGGGTGCCAGATACGCAGTATTTT. It translates to CATSDPRGGVPDTQYF.

This clone occurred once. The chain recombines TRBV29-1 with TRBJ1-2, with D possibly matching TRBD1 (5 bases). The V and J ends lost 4 bases and 4 bases respectively, with 19 bases between them. The CDR3 consists of 15 residues. Germline CDR1 and CDR2: SQVTM and ANQGSEA. The CDR3 is CSVGSQPGLRYGYTF. CDR3 sequence (DNA): TGCAGCGTTGGATCCCAACCAGGGTTGCGCTATGGCTACACCTTC.

Regarding this clone: Its ends do not fully match the called genes, so a read error is possible. The gene calls are TRBV30 and TRBJ1-4; D uncertain. Germline V gene data show CDR1 as GTSNPN and CDR2 as SVGIG (reference sequence). The CDR3 totals 12 residues. The CDR3 here is CAWTMGGRVIRF. CDR3 bases: TGTGCCTGGACCATGGGAGGTCGCGTTATCCGTTTT.

This CDR3 is CASSVGGLAGLHEQFF. DNA for the CDR3: TGTGCCAGCAGCGTAGGTGGGCTAGCGGGACTCCATGAGCAGTTCTTC. The chain is built from TRBV9 and TRBJ2-1, with 9 nucleotides matching TRBD2. CDR3 length: 16 amino acids. The ends lost 0 bases at V and 8 bases at J; junction bases unmatched: 9. Germline loops: CDR1 SGDLS, CDR2 YYNGEE.

The V call is TRBV11-2, the J call TRBJ1-5; maybe TRBD1 (5 bases). The CDR3 runs to 15 residues. V lost 2 bases, J lost 4 bases, and 12 bases lay in between. Germline V gene lookup returns CDR1 SGHAT and CDR2 FQNNGV. The CDR3 sequence: CASSLWGEGNQPQHF. The CDR3 coding sequence is TGTGCCAGCAGCTTATGGGGGGAGGGAAATCAGCCCCAGCATTTT.

The chain carries TRBV18 and TRBJ1-6; D is possibly TRBD1 (5 bases). V was clipped by 0 bases and J by 7 bases, with 10 bases between them. This CDR3 region has 15 residues. Germline V gene data show CDR1 as KGHSH and CDR2 as LQKENI. CDR3 sequence reads: CASSPPAGSNSPLHF. CDR3 coding DNA: TGTGCCAGCTCACCACCGGCAGGGTCAAATTCACCCCTCCACTTT.

This chain connects TRBV2 to TRBJ1-1, with no clear D. CDR3 size: 13 residues. Germline-derived CDR1 and CDR2 are SNHLY and FYNNEI. Trimming stripped 6 bases from V and 12 bases from J, with 20 bases between. The CDR3 DNA reads TGTGCCAGCAGCCGTAGGATCCTCGAGGGAACTTTCTTT. It yields the protein CASSRRILEGTFF.

In DNA form, the CDR3 reads TGCGCCAGCAGCCTAGAGACAGGGTCGGTCTATGGCTACACCTTC. It encodes CASSLETGSVYGYTF. The chain uses TRBV5-1 and TRBJ1-2; TRBD1 agrees at 7 bases. V was pared by 4 bases and J by 4 bases, with 10 bases of the junction left unmatched. The CDR3 runs to 15 residues. Germline loops: CDR1 SGHRS, CDR2 YFSETQ. Variable domain in full (rest from reference TRBV5-1 and TRBJ1-2): KAGVTQTPRYLIKTRGQQVTLSCSPISGHRSVSWYQQTPGQGLQFLFEYFSETQRNKGNFPGRFSGRQFSNSRSEMNVSTLELGDSALYLCASSLETGSVYGYTFGSGTRLTVV.

The chain combines TRBV29-1 with TRBJ1-2; 8 nucleotides match TRBD1. The CDR3 runs 13 residues. Per germline, CDR1 SQVTM and CDR2 ANQGSEA. J was trimmed by 0 bases and V by 7 bases; bases with no gene match: 4. In DNA form, the CDR3 reads TGCAGCGGAACGACAGGGGCTAACTATGGCTACACCTTC. Its protein product is CSGTTGANYGYTF.

The chain joins TRBV15 to TRBJ1-4, with TRBD1 matching 12 bases. Trimming removed 9 bases from V and 7 bases from J; junction bases left unmatched: 12. CDR3 length: 16 amino acids. Per germline, CDR1 LNHNV and CDR2 YYDKDF (reference sequence). The chain's CDR3 is CATSGDRGPSGEKLFF. For the CDR3, the DNA is TGTGCCACGTCCGGGGACAGGGGGCCTTCGGGTGAAAAACTGTTTTTT.

The genes are TRBV9 and TRBJ2-2, with D possibly matching TRBD2 (6 bases). The CDR3 covers 16 residues. The germline V gene encodes CDR1 SGDLS and CDR2 YYNGEE. V lost 1 base, J lost 3 bases, and 13 bases lay in between. The CDR3 bases are TGTGCCAGCAGCGTAAGGGGCGGGATAGACACCGGGGAGCTGTTTTTT. Residues: CASSVRGGIDTGELFF.

This clone was found once. The J gene is TRBJ2-3, the V gene TRBV24-1; D is unresolved. Germline values: CDR1 KGHDR, CDR2 SFDVKD. The CDR3 is 16 residues long. V was cut by 4 bases and J by 5 bases, with 18 bases left in between. Written as DNA, the CDR3 is TGTGCCACCAGTGACCCCCTAGAATATCGGAGAGATACGCAGTATTTT. Its translation: CATSDPLEYRRDTQYF.